The 16 T cell receptor beta chains listed next were all sequenced from one sample in a study of shared clonotypes between healthy human individuals. Assay used: immunoSEQ multiplex PCR; TCRdb lists only in-frame clones, some missing. Of about 820,000 clones listed, around 93% are singletons. In the naive CD8 group, cells lacked CD45RO and were positively selected for CCR7, so terminally differentiated effector memory CD45RA+ cells were left out. The sequencing sample was made of naive CD8+ T cells sorted from blood. The receptors here all came from a man aged 30-40 years in good health.

The rearrangement uses TRBV21-1 and TRBJ2-7. TRBV21-1 is a known pseudogene. This CDR3 region has 16 residues. The CDR3 spells CASGRGRVKWLYEQYF. CDR3 sequence (DNA): TGTGCCAGCGGCAGGGGTCGGGTGAAATGGCTCTACGAGCAGTACTTC.

The chain employs TRBV27 and TRBJ1-5; unclear D gene. This CDR3 contains 14 residues. Trimming pared 9 bases from V and 0 bases from J, leaving 12 bases between. Germline V CDR1 and CDR2: MNHEY, SMNVEV (reference sequence). CDR3: CASGLANSNQPQHF. In nucleotides, the CDR3 is TGTGCCAGTGGCCTAGCTAATAGCAATCAGCCCCAGCATTTT.

The chain recombines TRBV11-2 with TRBJ2-7, with unresolved D. This CDR3 is built from 14 residues. Trimming took off 2 bases at V and 3 bases at J, with 11 bases between the two ends. Germline V lookup: CDR1 SGHAT, CDR2 FQNNGV. The CDR3 protein is CASSLQQRLYEQYF. As DNA, the CDR3 is TGTGCCAGCAGCTTACAACAGCGTCTCTACGAGCAGTACTTC.

The table lists this clone with a count of one. J is TRBJ2-3 and V is TRBV5-1; 10 bases match TRBD2. Germline CDR1 and CDR2: SGHRS and YFSETQ. Trimming removed 0 bases from V and 6 bases from J; junction bases left unmatched: 7. This CDR3 region has 16 residues. The CDR3 loop reads CASSLEPSGSGDTQYF. In DNA, the CDR3 is TGCGCCAGCAGCTTGGAACCTAGCGGGAGTGGTGATACGCAGTATTTT.

The rearrangement links TRBV4-1 to TRBJ2-3, with TRBD2 matching 16 bases. The CDR3 length is 18 residues. V shed 0 bases, J shed 7 bases, and the junction held 7 bases outside the gene matches. From germline, CDR1 is MGHRA and CDR2 YSYEKL. CDR3 DNA: TGCGCCAGCAGCCAAGAGGGGACTAGCGGGAGGGCCGGGTATACGCAGTATTTT. Translation: CASSQEGTSGRAGYTQYF.

This chain uses TRBV27 with TRBJ2-1; D gene unclear. V lost 3 bases and J 0 bases, leaving 9 bases between the germline ends. The V gene's germline CDR1 is MNHEY and CDR2 SMNVEV (reference sequence). This CDR3 contains 15 residues. The CDR3 sequence is CASSFESSSYNEQFF. The CDR3, as DNA: TGTGCCAGCAGTTTTGAGAGTAGCTCCTACAATGAGCAGTTCTTC.

This clone was found a few times. V is TRBV30 and J is TRBJ2-2, with D possibly TRBD1 on 5 matching bases. Germline V gives CDR1 GTSNPN, CDR2 SVGIG (reference sequence). V was pared by 5 bases and J by 4 bases, with 11 bases between. There are 13 residues in the CDR3. The CDR3 DNA reads as TGTGCCTGGGCTCTGGGGCCCACCGGGGAGCTGTTTTTT. It is translated as CAWALGPTGELFF.

The chain carries TRBV29-1 and TRBJ1-2, with a possible D match to TRBD1 (5 bases). V shed 6 bases and J shed 10 bases, with 12 bases lying between them. Germline V gene data show CDR1 as SQVTM and CDR2 as ANQGSEA. There are 10 residues in the CDR3. CDR3 bases: TGCAGCGTCGGGGACCCCCTCTACACCTTC. This codes for CSVGDPLYTF.

The rearrangement joins TRBV4-1 to TRBJ2-5; D may be TRBD2 (5 bases). The length of the CDR3 is 15 residues. The germline V gene encodes CDR1 MGHRA and CDR2 YSYEKL. Between the trimmed V and J ends, which lost 2 bases and 10 bases, there was a span of 20 bases. CDR3 region: CASSQMESREGVQYF. Written as DNA, the CDR3 is TGCGCCAGCAGCCAAATGGAAAGCCGAGAGGGAGTCCAGTACTTC.

Concerning this clone: At one of its ends the junction is not consistent with the germline gene, which may arise from a read error. V is TRBV7-7 and J is TRBJ2-5; D tentatively reads TRBD1 or TRBD2 (5 bases each). The CDR3 length is 14 residues. Germline V gives CDR1 SSHAT, CDR2 FNYEAQ (reference sequence). The chain's CDR3 is CASSLLGEGETQYF. CDR3 DNA: TGTGCTAGCAGCTTATTGGGGGAAGGCGAGACCCAGTACTTC. The full variable domain, in which reference TRBV7-7 and TRBJ2-5 provide the parts outside the CDR3, is GAGVSQSPRYKVTKRGQDVTLRCDPISSHATLYWYQQALGQGPEFLTYFNYEAQPDKSGLPSDRFSAERPEGSISTLTIQRTEQRDSAMYRCASSLLGEGETQYFGPGTRLLVL.

The chain couples TRBV21-1 to TRBJ2-7; the table assigns TRBD2, which was not confirmed against the DNA. TRBV21-1 counts as a pseudogene. CDR3 length: 11 amino acids. The CDR3 sequence: CASSGSYEQYF. The DNA of the CDR3 is TGTGCCAGCTCGGGATCCTACGAGCAGTACTTC.

A single count supports this clone. The V call is TRBV19, the J call TRBJ2-2; a possible D gene is TRBD2 (6 bases). The ends were cut back, 5 bases at V and 6 bases at J, with 19 bases in the middle. The length of the CDR3 is 16 residues. CDR1 LNHDA and CDR2 SQIVND come from the germline V gene (reference sequence). For the CDR3, the DNA is TGTGCCAGTAGTCCTTTTGGGGGGTCCTCTTCCGGGGAGCTGTTTTTT. Its protein product is CASSPFGGSSSGELFF.

The rearrangement uses TRBV7-6 and TRBJ2-1; 12 nucleotides match TRBD2. Germline V CDR1 and CDR2: SGHVS, FNYEAQ. V lost 5 bases and J lost 1; bases outside the gene matches: 18. The CDR3 totals 21 residues. CDR3 DNA: TGTGCCAGCAGCCAATCGCACCCGGGACTAGCGGGTGCACCTTCCTACAATGAGCAGTTCTTC. Its translation is CASSQSHPGLAGAPSYNEQFF.

The chain couples TRBV28 to TRBJ2-7; 10 positions match TRBD2. Germline-derived CDR1 and CDR2 are MDHEN and SYDVKM. Losses at the gene ends were 3 bases for V and 4 bases for J; bases not matched to a gene: 18. This CDR3 is 19 amino acids long. Written as DNA, the CDR3 is TGTGCCAGCAGTTTCTCTAGCGGGAGTACCTCATGGGCCGAGTACGAGCAGTACTTC. It yields the protein CASSFSSGSTSWAEYEQYF.

The rearrangement links TRBV9 to TRBJ2-1; 7 nucleotides agree with TRBD2. The junction had 7 bases not matched to a gene; V was cut back by 7 bases and J by 9 bases. The CDR3 sequence is 12 residues long. Germline CDR1 reads SGDLS; CDR2 reads YYNGEE. Here the CDR3 reads CASLKRGSEQFF. For the CDR3, the DNA is TGTGCCAGCCTTAAGCGGGGTAGTGAGCAGTTCTTC.

This clone was recorded a few times. CDR3: CASSLRTDYGYTF. The DNA for the CDR3 is TGTGCCAGCAGTTTACGGACGGACTATGGCTACACCTTC. The chain is built from TRBV27 and TRBJ1-2; no clear D gene. Trimming took off 2 bases at V and 3 bases at J, with 7 bases between the two ends. Germline CDR1 and CDR2: MNHEY and SMNVEV (reference sequence). This CDR3 is 13 amino acids long.